These T cell receptor beta chains were read from a single sample in a study of T cells after yellow fever vaccination. TCRdb used MiXCR to reprocess the 5' RACE reads, holding one entry per CDR3 protein. The sample includes some 170,000 distinct CDR3 sequences, 7% to 10% of them seen just once. The material sequenced was CD8+ T cells sorted from PBMCs, taken 45 days after the yellow fever booster vaccination. All receptors come from a man between 18 and 29 years old who received the YFV17D yellow fever vaccine. Both conserved end residues are part of each CDR3. Each record gives: J gene, V gene, clone size, D gene, CDR3 length, CDR3 protein, CDR3 DNA. D genes are given only for firm matches. Only some rows state a clone size, as once, few, many or a class for expanded clones.

>TRBJ2-1|TRBV11-2|.|TRBD2|15
CASSATSGELNEQFF
TGTGCCAGCAGCGCGACTAGCGGGGAGCTAAATGAGCAGTTCTTC
>TRBJ2-5|TRBV9|.|.|15
CASSEGLGWGETQYF
TGTGCCAGCAGCGAGGGTTTGGGGTGGGGGGAGACCCAGTACTTC
>TRBJ2-3|TRBV6-1|few|.|16
CASSEEVGVYTDTQYF
TGTGCCAGCAGTGAAGAAGTAGGGGTTTACACAGATACGCAGTATTTT
>TRBJ2-3|TRBV7-3|.|.|19
CASSLIPSSYIHITDTQYF
TGTGCCAGCAGCTTAATCCCTTCTAGTTATATTCATATCACAGATACGCAGTATTTT
>TRBJ1-1|TRBV25-1|few|TRBD1|13
CASQQGRGTEAFF
TGTGCCAGCCAACAGGGGAGGGGCACTGAAGCTTTCTTT
>TRBJ2-1|TRBV4-3|few|.|15
CASSQGVTGHNEQFF
TGCGCCAGCAGCCAAGGAGTGACAGGCCACAATGAGCAGTTCTTC
>TRBJ2-5|TRBV7-6|.|TRBD2|20
CASSLARSSGGSIGGETQYF
TGTGCCAGCAGCTTAGCGCGTAGCAGCGGGGGCTCGATTGGGGGAGAGACCCAGTACTTC
>TRBJ1-5|TRBV7-4|few|TRBD1|17
CASSLTGTGPLHQPQHF
TGTGCCAGCAGCTTAACCGGGACAGGGCCGCTTCATCAGCCCCAGCATTTT
>TRBJ1-1|TRBV4-2|few|.|17
CASSQEPVRVMNTEAFF
TGTGCCAGCAGCCAAGAACCGGTGCGGGTGATGAACACTGAAGCTTTCTTT
>TRBJ2-3|TRBV18|.|.|15
CASSPLGTSLDTQYF
TGTGCCAGCTCACCTCTGGGGACCTCTCTAGATACGCAGTATTTT
>TRBJ1-4|TRBV7-9|.|.|13
CASSLPSGEKLFF
TGTGCCAGCAGCCTCCCCTCGGGTGAAAAACTGTTTTTT
>TRBJ2-1|TRBV6-5|many|.|15
CASSPAGPTYNEQFF
TGTGCCAGCAGCCCAGCGGGTCCAACCTACAATGAGCAGTTCTTC
>TRBJ2-2|TRBV15|.|.|15
CATSSGERWSGELFF
TGTGCCACCAGCAGCGGAGAGAGGTGGTCCGGGGAGCTGTTTTTT
>TRBJ2-1|TRBV4-1|.|TRBD2|15
CASSDPAGGVNEQFF
TGCGCCAGCAGCGACCCAGCGGGGGGGGTCAATGAGCAGTTCTTC
>TRBJ1-6|TRBV13|.|TRBD1|14
CASSPRDRYLTLHF
TGTGCCAGCAGCCCCCGGGACAGGTATTTGACCCTCCACTTT
>TRBJ2-2|TRBV28|few|.|14
CASCLQGDTGELFF
TGTGCCAGCTGTTTGCAGGGTGACACCGGGGAGCTGTTTTTT
>TRBJ1-2|TRBV5-5|many|.|19
CASGNFMRRDGVIRGGYTF
TGTGCCAGCGGAAACTTTATGAGAAGGGACGGCGTAATTCGGGGCGGCTACACCTTC
>TRBJ2-5|TRBV6-6|many|TRBD1|14
CASSWDREQETQYF
TGTGCCAGCAGTTGGGACAGGGAACAAGAGACCCAGTACTTC
>TRBJ1-5|TRBV7-8|.|.|16
CASSLEGLIGNQPQHF
TGTGCCAGCAGCTTAGAAGGCCTAATAGGTAATCAGCCCCAGCATTTT
>TRBJ2-2|TRBV7-6|many|TRBD2|15
CASSPAGGSRWELFF
TGTGCCAGCAGCCCCGCCGGCGGGAGCCGTTGGGAGCTGTTTTTT
>TRBJ1-5|TRBV4-1|.|.|15
CASSQEALKHQPQHF
TGCGCCAGCAGCCAAGAAGCACTTAAGCATCAGCCCCAGCATTTT
>TRBJ2-3|TRBV4-1|.|TRBD2|16
CASRDMLAGGTDTQYF
TGCGCCAGCAGAGATATGCTAGCGGGGGGCACAGATACGCAGTATTTT
>TRBJ2-2|TRBV2|few|.|17
CASSDREIVRGPGELFF
TGTGCCAGCAGTGACAGGGAGATTGTTCGTGGGCCCGGGGAGCTGTTTTTT
>TRBJ2-2|TRBV12-3/TRBV12-4|few|TRBD1|14
CASTGAPRTGELFF
TGTGCCAGTACAGGGGCCCCGAGGACCGGGGAGCTGTTTTTT
>TRBJ2-5|TRBV18|few|.|13
CASSPRNPETQYF
TGTGCCAGCTCACCGCGGAATCCGGAGACCCAGTACTTC
>TRBJ2-4|TRBV25-1|few|.|15
CASGRRAKAKNIQYF
TGTGCCAGCGGGAGGAGGGCCAAAGCCAAAAACATTCAGTACTTC
>TRBJ2-5|TRBV6-2/TRBV6-3|few|TRBD1|15
CASRWDRGQGETQYF
TGTGCCAGCAGGTGGGACAGGGGGCAAGGGGAGACCCAGTACTTC
>TRBJ2-1|TRBV7-9|.|TRBD1|15
CASSLAQGLDNEQFF
TGTGCCAGCAGCTTGGCACAGGGGCTAGACAATGAGCAGTTCTTC
>TRBJ1-2|TRBV25-1|few|.|18
CASSDNQGRQRFRDGYTF
TGTGCCAGCAGTGACAATCAGGGGCGACAGCGATTCCGCGATGGCTACACCTTC
>TRBJ2-3|TRBV11-3|few|.|13
CASSPGVLDTQYF
TGTGCCAGCAGCCCAGGGGTACTGGATACGCAGTATTTT
>TRBJ1-5|TRBV7-2|few|TRBD1|15
CASSLRYRGEGPQHF
TGTGCCAGCAGCTTACGTTACAGGGGAGAGGGGCCCCAGCATTTT
>TRBJ2-7|TRBV12-3/TRBV12-4|.|TRBD2|12
CASSPGLDEQYF
TGTGCCAGCAGTCCGGGACTAGACGAGCAGTACTTC
>TRBJ2-6|TRBV19|few|.|12
CASNAGANVLTF
TGTGCCAGTAATGCTGGGGCCAACGTCCTGACTTTC
>TRBJ2-7|TRBV7-9|many|TRBD1|13
CASSSDRGYEQYF
TGTGCCAGCAGCTCGGACAGGGGCTACGAGCAGTACTTC
>TRBJ1-2|TRBV24-1|.|.|13
CATSDFGGNGYTF
TGTGCCACCAGTGATTTTGGAGGGAATGGCTACACCTTC
>TRBJ2-4|TRBV27|.|.|16
CASSLSSGLAKNIQYF
TGTGCCAGCAGTTTATCCTCGGGGTTAGCCAAAAACATTCAGTACTTC
>TRBJ2-3|TRBV7-2|many|TRBD2|16
CASSLYQRGGPDTQYF
TGTGCCAGCAGCTTATATCAGCGGGGGGGCCCAGATACGCAGTATTTT
>TRBJ2-2|TRBV27|few|TRBD1|16
CASSWTGTGGPGELFF
TGTGCCAGCAGTTGGACCGGGACAGGGGGCCCCGGGGAGCTGTTTTTT
>TRBJ2-5|TRBV4-1|.|.|12
CASSQGDETQYF
TGCGCCAGCAGCCAAGGAGACGAGACCCAGTACTTC